A single sample is the source of the 5 T cell receptor beta chains below, sequenced in a study of T cell responses to AZD1222 COVID-19 vaccine. This table comes from immunoSEQ multiplex PCR, and its TCRdb copy is limited to in-frame clones, with some not included. The table records roughly 200,000 clones, roughly nine tenths of them present only once. Sequencing used peripheral blood, obtained 28 days after the second dose of the MenACWY control vaccine. These receptors were obtained from an adult who received the MenACWY meningococcal vaccine as a control.

The chain carries TRBV16 and TRBJ2-3, with TRBD2 as a possible D gene (6 bases). Trimming took off 4 bases at V and 0 bases at J, with 11 bases between the two ends. Germline V gene lookup returns CDR1 KGHSY and CDR2 FQNENV. This CDR3 is built from 15 residues. As DNA, the CDR3 is TGTGCCAGCAGCCGGACTAACCCTAGCACAGATACGCAGTATTTT. Translating gives CASSRTNPSTDTQYF.

This chain joins TRBV15 and TRBJ2-2, with 8 nucleotides matching TRBD2. Germline CDR1 is LNHNV and CDR2 is YYDKDF (reference sequence). The CDR3 totals 17 residues. The J segment lost 5 bases and the V segment lost 0 bases, leaving 8 bases of the junction unmatched. The CDR3 region is CATSRDLAGTLTGELFF. The DNA of the CDR3 is TGTGCCACCAGCAGAGACCTAGCGGGCACCCTGACCGGGGAGCTGTTTTTT.

J is TRBJ2-3 and V is TRBV5-4; D is ambiguous. This CDR3 spans 13 amino acids. CDR1 is SGHNT, CDR2 YYREEE, per germline (reference sequence). V gave up 4 bases and J gave up 2 bases, with 8 bases separating them. CDR3 sequence: CASSQKNTDTQYF. The CDR3 nucleotides read TGTGCCAGCAGCCAGAAAAACACAGATACGCAGTATTTT.

This rearrangement joins TRBV9 to TRBJ1-6; 9 bases line up with TRBD1. Germline CDR1 SGDLS, CDR2 YYNGEE. CDR3 length equals 14 residues. V shed 5 bases, J shed 6 bases, and the junction held 3 bases outside the gene matches. CDR3: CASSWGQGNSPLHF. As DNA, the CDR3 is TGTGCCAGCAGTTGGGGACAGGGTAATTCACCCCTCCACTTT.

The chain joins TRBV19 to TRBJ2-7; 8 positions agree with TRBD1. The CDR3 spans 13 residues. Germline CDR1 reads LNHDA; CDR2 reads SQIVND (reference sequence). V trimming: 5 bases; J trimming: 7 bases; junction bases outside the gene matches: 7. DNA for the CDR3: TGTGCCAGTAGTGGCAGGGGGCTGAGGGAGCAGTACTTC. Translation: CASSGRGLREQYF.